Listed below are T cell receptor beta chains from one sample, sequenced in a study of T cells and Merkel cell carcinoma outcomes. Profiling relied on immunoSEQ multiplex PCR, and the TCRdb table lists in-frame clones only, not all of them. The sample holds 7,000 to 10,000 clones; under 90% are singletons and the top ten take around 2.5%. Sequencing was performed on tumor tissue from Merkel cell carcinoma. The receptors come from a human donor with Merkel cell carcinoma. Each CDR3 is given with its conserved first and last residue. A D gene is named only where the DNA matches it firmly. Where a row states a size, it is once, few, many or the class of an expanded clone; other rows omit it.

TRBV2	TRBD2	NA	TRBJ2-3	TGTGCCAGCGCGGGGGACCACACAGATACGCAGTATTTT	CASAGDHTDTQYF
TRBV11-2	TRBD1	NA	TRBJ1-6	TGTGCCAGCAGCCAGGGACAGGGGATCTCACCCCTCCACTTT	CASSQGQGISPLHF
TRBV2	NA	NA	TRBJ2-5	TGTGCCAGCAAGGCTAGAATAAACCAAGAGACCCAGTACTTC	CASKARINQETQYF
TRBV27	NA	NA	TRBJ1-2	TGTGCCAGCAGTTTCCGCCTTCAGGGTGGCTACACCTTC	CASSFRLQGGYTF
TRBV4-2	NA	NA	TRBJ2-3	TGTGCCAGCAGCCAAGATTGGGGGGCCGGTAATACGCAGTATTTT	CASSQDWGAGNTQYF
TRBV7-9	NA	NA	TRBJ2-5	TGTGCCAGCAGCTTAGACAGAGGGGTTGAGACCCAGTACTTC	CASSLDRGVETQYF
TRBV19	TRBD1	NA	TRBJ1-2	TGTGCCAGCTCTCCCGGGACAGCTAACTATGGCTACACCTTC	CASSPGTANYGYTF
TRBV7-9	NA	NA	TRBJ2-6	TGTGCCAGCAGCTCTCTGGTTCGCTCTGGGGCCAACGTCCTGACTTTC	CASSSLVRSGANVLTF
TRBV5-1	NA	NA	TRBJ2-2	TGCGCCAGCAGCTGGGATTCTTCGAACACCGGGGAGCTGTTTTTT	CASSWDSSNTGELFF
TRBV28	NA	once	TRBJ1-6	TGTGCCGGGCGGGGGGCCTCCTATAATTCACCCCTCCACTTT	CAGRGASYNSPLHF
TRBV18	NA	NA	TRBJ2-2	TGTGCCAGCTTATCCACCGGGGAGCTGTTTTTT	CASLSTGELFF
TRBV9	NA	NA	TRBJ2-1	TGTGCCAGCAGCAGCCGGGGCGTTGAGCAGTTCTTC	CASSSRGVEQFF
TRBV7-9	NA	NA	TRBJ1-1	TGTGCCAGCGAAAAGAAGCTGAACACTGAAACTTTCTTT	CASEKKLNTETFF
TRBV7-6	NA	NA	TRBJ1-1	TGTGCCAGCAGCTTAAGGGCCAAAACTGAAGCTTTCTTT	CASSLRAKTEAFF
TRBV5-1	TRBD1	NA	TRBJ2-7	TGCGCCAGCCACGGCCCTCTGACAGGGGACGACGAGCAGTACTTC	CASHGPLTGDDEQYF
TRBV18	NA	NA	TRBJ1-1	TGTGCCAGCTCACCTGTTTTGAACACTGAAGCTTTCTTT	CASSPVLNTEAFF
TRBV28	TRBD1	NA	TRBJ2-3	TGTGCCAGCAGTTTGTCGGCAACAGGGGGCACAGATACGCAGTATTTT	CASSLSATGGTDTQYF
TRBV5-4	TRBD1	NA	TRBJ2-3	TGTGCCAGCAGCTTCCCCGGACAGGGGAAGCAGTATTTT	CASSFPGQGKQYF
TRBV6-5	NA	NA	TRBJ1-6	TGTGCCAGCAGTTACCGTAGGGACCCCATCCTTTCACCCCTCCACTTT	CASSYRRDPILSPLHF
TRBV5-4	NA	few	TRBJ1-4	TGTGCCAGCAGCTTGACAGGGAATGAAAAACTGTTTTTT	CASSLTGNEKLFF
TRBV7-9	NA	few	TRBJ2-1	TGTGCCAGCAGCCCGCCTAGGAGGGCGGGGACGGATGAGCAGTTCTTC	CASSPPRRAGTDEQFF
TRBV5-1	TRBD1	NA	TRBJ2-3	TGCGCCAGCAGCACGGGACAGGGGAGCACAGATACGCAGTATTTT	CASSTGQGSTDTQYF
TRBV9	NA	NA	TRBJ1-6	TGTGCCAGCAGCGTACTTGGGGGGCGCGAAACAGGGTCACCCCTCCACTTT	CASSVLGGRETGSPLHF
TRBV5-1	NA	NA	TRBJ1-5	TGCGCCAGCAGCCCGGGGCTGGGTCAGCCCCAGCATTTT	CASSPGLGQPQHF
TRBV14	TRBD1	NA	TRBJ2-2	TGTGCCAGCAGCCGCCAAGGGGGCGCTTACACCGGGGAGCTGTTTTTT	CASSRQGGAYTGELFF
TRBV7-9	NA	NA	TRBJ2-5	TGTGCCAGCAGCTTAGAAACAGGGAAAGAGACCCAGTACTTC	CASSLETGKETQYF
TRBV9	NA	NA	TRBJ2-2	TGTGCCAGCAGCGTCGGCTGGGGCGCGAACACCGGGGAGCTGTTTTTT	CASSVGWGANTGELFF
TRBV4-3	NA	few	TRBJ1-1	TGCGCCAGCAGCCCGACACTCGGGGGAGCTTTCTTT	CASSPTLGGAFF
TRBV5-1	NA	NA	TRBJ2-3	TGCGCCAGCGGGGCTAGCGGCACAGATACGCAGTATTTT	CASGASGTDTQYF
TRBV5-6	NA	NA	TRBJ1-6	TGTGCCAGCAGGGACAGAAGCTCACCCCTCCACTTT	CASRDRSSPLHF
TRBV5-4	NA	NA	TRBJ1-2	TGTGCCAGCAGCTTGGGGCAAACTTATGGCTACACCTTC	CASSLGQTYGYTF
TRBV5-1	TRBD2	once	TRBJ2-1	TGCGCCAGCAGCTTGATAGCGGGGGTAAATGAGCAGTTCTTC	CASSLIAGVNEQFF
TRBV10-3	TRBD1	NA	TRBJ1-2	TGTGCCATCAGTGACCCCGGGACAGCAAACTATGGCTACACCTTC	CAISDPGTANYGYTF
TRBV6-5	NA	NA	TRBJ1-5	TGTGCCAGCAGCAGGACGGCCCAAAATCAGCCCCAGCATTTT	CASSRTAQNQPQHF
TRBV6-4	TRBD2	NA	TRBJ2-3	TGTGCCAGCAGTGCGGGGGGGGCCGCAGATACGCAGTATTTT	CASSAGGAADTQYF
TRBV27	NA	NA	TRBJ2-1	TGTGCCAGCAGGGCCGGCGGGGGCAACGAGCAGTTCTTC	CASRAGGGNEQFF
TRBV4-2	TRBD1	NA	TRBJ1-2	TGTGCCAGCAGCCCCGGACAGGGAGACTATGGCTACACCTTC	CASSPGQGDYGYTF
TRBV2	TRBD1	NA	TRBJ1-2	TGTGCCAGCAGTGGGACAGGGGCTAACTATGGCTACACCTTC	CASSGTGANYGYTF
TRBV5-1	NA	NA	TRBJ2-2	TGCGCCAGCAGCTTGGGGGCGAACACCGGGGAGCTGTTTTTT	CASSLGANTGELFF
TRBV5-1	TRBD1	NA	TRBJ2-7	TGCGCCAGCAGCCTAACAGGGGGCCAAACCTACGAGCAGTACTTC	CASSLTGGQTYEQYF
TRBV2	NA	NA	TRBJ2-5	TGTGCCAGCAGTCCCGACCTGGCTGAGGCCCAGTACTTC	CASSPDLAEAQYF
TRBV6-5	NA	NA	TRBJ1-4	TGTGCCAGCAGTTACCGGGAAAAACTGTTTTTT	CASSYREKLFF
TRBV7-2	NA	NA	TRBJ2-5	TGTGCCAGCAGCTTCACCCGAGGGGAGACCCAGTACTTC	CASSFTRGETQYF
TRBV6-6	NA	NA	TRBJ2-7	TGTGCCAGCAGTATGCCCGGGGGTACCTACGAGCAGTACTTC	CASSMPGGTYEQYF
TRBV29-1	NA	NA	TRBJ1-1	TGCAGCGTTGACGGACAGACGAACACTGAAGCTTTCTTT	CSVDGQTNTEAFF
TRBV6-5	NA	few	TRBJ2-1	TGTGCCAGCAGGGTTGCAGGGAGAGCCCGCAATGAGCAGTTCTTC	CASRVAGRARNEQFF
TRBV6-6	NA	NA	TRBJ2-7	TGTGCTGGGGCAGGGGGGGTAGGTGAGCAGTACTTC	CAGAGGVGEQYF
TRBV6-5	NA	NA	TRBJ1-5	TGTGCCAGCAGTTACTCACAGGGAGGCAATCAGCCCCAGCATTTT	CASSYSQGGNQPQHF
TRBV4-2	TRBD2	NA	TRBJ2-7	TGTGCCAGCAGCGTTACAGGGACTAGCGGCTCATACGAGCAGTACTTC	CASSVTGTSGSYEQYF
TRBV6-1	TRBD1	NA	TRBJ1-5	TGTGCCAGCACCATATACGGACAGGGGGATCAGCCCCAGCATTTT	CASTIYGQGDQPQHF
TRBV29-1	TRBD2	NA	TRBJ2-1	TGCAGCGTTGAATGGCGGGGGGGCGTCTACAATGAGCAGTTCTTC	CSVEWRGGVYNEQFF
TRBV19	TRBD2	few	TRBJ2-2	TGTGCCACCTCTCGGGGGGGCAACACCGGGGAGCTGTTTTTT	CATSRGGNTGELFF
TRBV9	TRBD1	NA	TRBJ1-2	TGTGCCAGCAGCTCATTACAGGGGGCTAGGTACGGCTACACCTTC	CASSSLQGARYGYTF
TRBV18	NA	NA	TRBJ1-1	TGTGCCAGCTTCACTGGTGGGAGGACTGAAGCTTTCTTT	CASFTGGRTEAFF